What follows are 15 T cell receptor beta chains derived from one specimen sequenced in a study of shared clonotypes between healthy human individuals (dated by TCRdb to 2020 to 2022). The library was obtained by the immunoSEQ multiplex PCR assay. TCRdb re-hosts the immuneACCESS table, in-frame sequences only. Its copies lack some clones; in the studies checked, an unresolved V gene accounts for under half of them, and the cause for the rest is not known. The table for this sample lists about 2.4 million clones; 80% to 95% of them were counted only once. 0.36% of the sample is in the top ten clones. The sample comprised naive CD4+ T cells from PBMCs. The cell subset or site label for this specimen denotes: CD45RA+ positively selected. Receptors were obtained from a man between 18 and 35 years old in good health. Some clones in this sample may be carry-over from other donors' samples.

This clone is a singleton in its sample. The chain links TRBV19 to TRBJ1-5; no reliable D call. This CDR3 region has 12 residues. Germline CDR1 is LNHDA and CDR2 is SQIVND (reference sequence). Trimming removed 6 bases from V and 6 bases from J, with 9 bases in between. CDR3 DNA: TGTGCCAGTAGCCAAGGACCTCAGCCCCAGCATTTT. Translating gives CASSQGPQPQHF.

The sample holds one count of this clone. The J gene is TRBJ1-6, the V gene TRBV2; D unresolved. Trimming shortened V by 6 bases and J by 0 bases, and 9 bases separated the two germline ends. CDR1 is SNHLY, CDR2 FYNNEI, per germline. The CDR3 runs 15 residues. Written as DNA, the CDR3 is TGTGCCAGCAGGCAGGAGAGCTCCTATAATTCACCCCTCCACTTT. It translates to CASRQESSYNSPLHF.

The rearrangement uses TRBV5-4 and TRBJ2-7; the D call may be TRBD1 or TRBD2 (5 bases each). This CDR3 is 13 amino acids long. Germline V gives CDR1 SGHNT, CDR2 YYREEE (reference sequence). The V end lost 4 bases, the J end lost 4 bases, and 12 bases lay between the germline ends. CDR3 nucleotides: TGTGCCAGCAGCAGGGACCGTCCGTACGAGCAGTACTTC. Its protein is CASSRDRPYEQYF.

The chain employs TRBV6-1 and TRBJ1-5, with unresolved D. V was pared by 1 base and J by 12 bases, with 13 bases between. Germline V lookup: CDR1 MNHNS, CDR2 SASEGT. The CDR3 spans 13 residues. The CDR3 region is CASSEVPEDLQHF. In DNA, the CDR3 is TGTGCCAGCAGTGAAGTCCCAGAAGATCTCCAGCATTTT.

The chain carries TRBV28 and TRBJ1-5; D call uncertain. The CDR3 totals 15 residues. The V end lost 2 bases, the J end lost 1 base, and 9 bases lay between the germline ends. Germline lookup yields CDR1 MDHEN and CDR2 SYDVKM. In DNA, the CDR3 is TGTGCCAGCAGTTTAGACGGCCGCAGCAATCAGCCCCAGCATTTT. Protein: CASSLDGRSNQPQHF.

V gene TRBV7-3 combines with J gene TRBJ2-1; 7 positions agree with TRBD2. The trim removed 0 bases at V and 3 bases at J, leaving 11 bases unmatched. The CDR3 loop spans 18 amino acids. From germline, CDR1 is SGHTA and CDR2 FQGTGA. The CDR3, as DNA: TGTGCCAGCAGCTTAACGGGCCTAGCGGCAACCTACTACAATGAGCAGTTCTTC. Translated: CASSLTGLAATYYNEQFF. The complete variable domain, with remaining parts taken from reference TRBV7-3 and TRBJ2-1, reads GAGVSQTPSNKVTEKGKYVELRCDPISGHTALYWYRQSLGQGPEFLIYFQGTGAADDSGLPNDRFFAVRPEGSVSTLKIQRTERGDSAVYLCASSLTGLAATYYNEQFFGPGTRLTVL.

This clone was detected only once. The chain has TRBV19 and TRBJ1-2; D unclear. This CDR3 comprises 15 residues. CDR1 and CDR2 from the germline V gene are LNHDA and SQIVND (reference sequence). V lost 3 bases and J lost 2, with 13 bases in between. CDR3 loop: CASSMWDPRNYGYTF. The CDR3 bases are TGTGCCAGTAGTATGTGGGATCCCAGGAACTATGGCTACACCTTC.

This chain joins TRBV27 and TRBJ2-7; 8 nucleotides line up with TRBD1. This CDR3 has 16 amino acids. Germline V gene data show CDR1 as MNHEY and CDR2 as SMNVEV (reference sequence). Losses at the gene ends were 8 bases for V and 4 bases for J; bases not matched to a gene: 16. CDR3 bases: TGTGCCAGCTGCTTTTCCGGGACAGGAAGGAAATACGAGCAGTACTTC. Translated, it gives CASCFSGTGRKYEQYF.

The V and J genes are TRBV5-1 and TRBJ2-2; 7 nucleotides line up with TRBD2. Germline loops: CDR1 SGHRS, CDR2 YFSETQ. Trimming removed 4 bases from V and 2 bases from J; junction bases left unmatched: 14. This CDR3 spans 18 amino acids. CDR3 DNA: TGCGCCAGCAGCAGGGATGTGGGAGGGCCCTTCAACACCGGGGAGCTGTTTTTT. Translating it yields CASSRDVGGPFNTGELFF. The complete variable domain, with remaining parts taken from reference TRBV5-1 and TRBJ2-2, reads KAGVTQTPRYLIKTRGQQVTLSCSPISGHRSVSWYQQTPGQGLQFLFEYFSETQRNKGNFPGRFSGRQFSNSRSEMNVSTLELGDSALYLCASSRDVGGPFNTGELFFGEGSRLTVL.

This clone is a singleton in its sample. Other DNA sequences in this specimen translate into the identical CDR3. The rearrangement links TRBV11-3 to TRBJ2-7; D perhaps matches TRBD2 (6 bases). With 1 base removed from V and 6 bases from J, the gap between germline ends came to 7 bases. Germline V gives CDR1 SGHNT, CDR2 YENEEA. This CDR3 is built from 12 residues. DNA of the CDR3: TGTGCCAGCAGCTTAGTGGAGGGCGAGCAGTACTTC. Protein sequence: CASSLVEGEQYF.

The rearrangement joins TRBV20-1 to TRBJ2-7; D ambiguous. The V end was cut by 2 bases, the J end by 3 bases, with 2 bases between. The CDR3 totals 10 residues. CDR1 is DFQATT, CDR2 SNEGSKA, per germline (reference sequence). CDR3 bases: TGCAGTGCTAGATACTACGAGCAGTACTTC. Its translation: CSARYYEQYF.

J is TRBJ2-5 and V is TRBV15, with D tentatively TRBD1 (6 bases). The J call is in doubt because the DNA end fits TRBJ2-7 better. The V gene's germline CDR1 is LNHNV and CDR2 YYDKDF (reference sequence). There are 13 residues in the CDR3. CDR3 amino acids: CATSINRVYEQYF. DNA of the CDR3: TGTGCCACCAGCATTAACAGGGTCTACGAGCAGTACTTC.

This clone turned up a few times. The chain uses TRBV2 and TRBJ2-5; 8 bases align to TRBD1. Per the germline V gene, CDR1 is SNHLY and CDR2 is FYNNEI. The V segment lost 10 bases and the J segment 1 base; nucleotides outside the gene matches: 11. CDR3 length: 15 residues. CDR3 sequence reads: CATKGGQALQETQYF. CDR3 nucleotides: TGTGCCACCAAAGGGGGACAGGCACTCCAAGAGACCCAGTACTTC.

The genes are TRBV5-6 and TRBJ1-1, with 7 bases that match TRBD1. Germline trimming cut 0 bases from V and 9 bases from J; bases unmatched to any gene: 5. From germline, CDR1 is SGHDT and CDR2 YYEEEE. The CDR3 has 13 residues. This CDR3 reads CASSLVRDRQAFF. The CDR3 bases are TGTGCCAGCAGCTTGGTGCGGGACAGACAAGCTTTCTTT.

Concerning this clone itself: The sample contains more than one DNA sequence encoding this CDR3. The gene calls are TRBV7-9 and TRBJ1-1; 9 nucleotides match TRBD1. The junction had 0 bases not matched to a gene; V was cut back by 3 bases and J by 1 base. The CDR3 is 14 residues long. Germline CDR1 SEHNR, CDR2 FQNEAQ (reference sequence). The CDR3 loop is CASSLGQGNTEAFF. CDR3 bases: TGTGCCAGCAGCTTGGGACAGGGGAACACTGAAGCTTTCTTT.